Shown below are 30 T cell receptor beta chains from a single sample sequenced in a study of human T cells and chemical hapten exposure. From the RACE reads, TCRdb called clonotypes with MiXCR, one entry per CDR3 protein. The sample yields around 180,000 distinct CDR3 sequences, roughly 30% seen once. This sample's time point: pre-sensitization, week 0. Documented treatment: therapeutic diphenylcyclopropenone sensitization with weekly scalp DPC. The sequenced sample was whole blood, obtained in connection with sensitization to the hapten diphenylcyclopropenone (DPC). All receptors derive from a woman in her twenties or thirties with alopecia areata. Some clones in this sample may be carry-over from other donors' samples.

The rearrangement joins TRBV5-1 to TRBJ2-1; the match to TRBD2 covers 7 bases. The CDR3 covers 15 residues. J lost 4 bases, V lost 0 bases, and 4 bases had no gene match. Germline CDR1 is SGHRS and CDR2 is YFSETQ. CDR3: CASSLEASGYNEQFF. DNA of the CDR3: TGCGCCAGCAGCTTGGAGGCTAGCGGATACAATGAGCAGTTCTTC.

This chain joins TRBV29-1 and TRBJ2-7, with D hard to call. V lost 4 bases to trimming and J lost 0 bases, with 10 bases between them. This CDR3 is 13 amino acids long. CDR1 SQVTM and CDR2 ANQGSEA come from the germline V gene. The CDR3 loop reads CSVVGVSSYEQYF. The CDR3 DNA reads as TGCAGCGTTGTTGGCGTAAGCTCCTACGAGCAGTACTTC.

The chain carries TRBV29-1 and TRBJ2-7; 11 nucleotides match TRBD1. V shed 7 bases, J shed 4 bases, and the junction held 6 bases outside the gene matches. Germline values: CDR1 SQVTM, CDR2 ANQGSEA. The CDR3 totals 13 residues. CDR3 sequence reads: CSAEGQGGYEQYF. CDR3 coding DNA: TGCAGCGCAGAGGGACAGGGGGGGTACGAGCAGTACTTC.

The CDR3 nucleotides are TGTGCCAGCAGCCGTACCACAGAGAACACTGAAGCTTTCTTT. It is translated as CASSRTTENTEAFF. The rearrangement links TRBV9 to TRBJ1-1, with no clear D. The length of the CDR3 is 14 residues. V was clipped by 4 bases and J by 1 base, with 11 bases between them. Looked up from germline, CDR1 is SGDLS and CDR2 is YYNGEE.

This clonotype has more than one count but fewer than ten. The gene calls are TRBV4-1 and TRBJ2-3; D is uncertain. Germline lookup yields CDR1 MGHRA and CDR2 YSYEKL. Trimming shortened V by 1 base and J by 2 bases, and 4 bases separated the two germline ends. The CDR3 covers 13 residues. The CDR3 protein is CASSQGITDTQYF. The CDR3 region has the DNA TGCGCCAGCAGCCAAGGGATCACAGATACGCAGTATTTT.

This clonotype was detected a few times. The chain employs TRBV2 and TRBJ1-5, with D perhaps TRBD1 (5 bases). The germline V and J ends were trimmed by 6 bases and 1 base, with 7 bases remaining between them. Germline-derived CDR1 and CDR2 are SNHLY and FYNNEI. The CDR3 has 13 residues. This CDR3 reads CASRQGSNQPQHF. CDR3 in DNA: TGTGCCAGCAGGCAGGGCAGCAATCAGCCCCAGCATTTT. Looking up the rest from reference TRBV2 and TRBJ1-5 gives the full variable domain: EPEVTQTPSHQVTQMGQEVILRCVPISNHLYFYWYRQILGQKVEFLVSFYNNEISEKSEIFDDQFSVERPDGSNFTLKIRSTKLEDSAMYFCASRQGSNQPQHFGDGTRLSIL.

This clonotype came up a few times. This chain links TRBV20-1 with TRBJ2-7, with 10 bases that match TRBD2. This CDR3 contains 15 residues. V lost 5 bases and J lost 6; bases outside the gene matches: 13. The germline CDR1 and CDR2 sequences are DFQATT and SNEGSKA (reference sequence). This CDR3 reads CSAVVGGLALPEQYF. Here the CDR3 DNA reads TGCAGTGCTGTGGTTGGGGGACTAGCGTTACCCGAGCAGTACTTC.

A few counts support this clonotype. The V and J genes are TRBV28 and TRBJ1-3, with a tentative D call TRBD1 (5 bases). Between the trimmed V and J ends, which lost 9 bases and 2 bases, there was a span of 11 bases. In germline, CDR1 is MDHEN, CDR2 SYDVKM. There are 13 residues in the CDR3. The CDR3 DNA follows: TGTGCCAGTTCGACAGTCCCTGGAAACACCATATATTTT. Protein sequence: CASSTVPGNTIYF. Based on the CDR3 plus reference TRBV28 and TRBJ1-3, the full variable domain is DVKVTQSSRYLVKRTGEKVFLECVQDMDHENMFWYRQDPGLGLRLIYFSYDVKMKEKGDIPEGYSVSREKKERFSLILESASTNQTSMYLCASSTVPGNTIYFGEGSWLTVV.

The V and J genes are TRBV19 and TRBJ2-1; a weak D match, TRBD2 (5 bases). CDR3 length equals 13 residues. CDR1 is LNHDA, CDR2 SQIVND, per germline (reference sequence). Trimming pared 6 bases from V and 6 bases from J, leaving 12 bases between. The CDR3 sequence is CASRSDWVNEQFF. DNA of the CDR3: TGTGCCAGTAGATCGGACTGGGTCAATGAGCAGTTCTTC.

The chain recombines TRBV18 with TRBJ1-1; D might be TRBD1 (5 bases). Between the trimmed V and J ends, which lost 3 bases and 6 bases, there was a span of 14 bases. This CDR3 is built from 14 residues. The V gene's germline CDR1 is KGHSH and CDR2 LQKENI. DNA of the CDR3: TGTGCCAGCTCACCCACAGGTCCCGGGGCTGAAGCTTTCTTT. Protein sequence: CASSPTGPGAEAFF.

The chain couples TRBV28 to TRBJ2-6; D tentatively fits TRBD1 or TRBD2 (5 bases each). CDR3 length equals 16 residues. V was cut by 1 base and J by 0 bases, with 7 bases left in between. Germline V gene sequence: CDR1 MDHEN, CDR2 SYDVKM. CDR3 loop: CASSLLGDSGANVLTF. CDR3 in DNA: TGTGCCAGCAGTTTATTGGGGGACTCTGGGGCCAACGTCCTGACTTTC.

The rearrangement uses TRBV2 and TRBJ2-3, with a tentative D call TRBD1 (6 bases). This CDR3 is built from 14 residues. Looked up from germline, CDR1 is SNHLY and CDR2 is FYNNEI. Trimming pared 10 bases from V and 2 bases from J, leaving 16 bases between. Here the CDR3 DNA reads TGTGCCACGGGTCGGGACAAGATCACAGATACGCAGTATTTT. Residues: CATGRDKITDTQYF.

A few counts support this clonotype. The chain links TRBV4-2 to TRBJ2-3, with 9 bases fitting TRBD2. Germline CDR1 reads LGHNA; CDR2 reads YNFKEQ. V trimming: 1 base; J trimming: 1 base; junction bases outside the gene matches: 0. This CDR3 comprises 15 residues. The CDR3 spells CASSQASGGTDTQYF. The DNA for the CDR3 is TGTGCCAGCAGCCAAGCTAGCGGGGGCACAGATACGCAGTATTTT.

The CDR3: CAISAEDRNTEAFF. The DNA for the CDR3 is TGTGCCATCAGTGCGGAGGACAGGAACACTGAAGCTTTCTTT. The genes are TRBV10-3 and TRBJ1-1; D might be TRBD1 (6 bases). Trimming removed 4 bases from V and 1 base from J, with 10 bases in between. CDR3 length: 14 residues. Germline loops: CDR1 ENHRY, CDR2 SYGVKD.

The chain has TRBV29-1 and TRBJ2-5; TRBD1 might be the D (5 bases). With 8 bases removed from V and 2 bases from J, the gap between germline ends came to 12 bases. CDR3 size: 12 residues. Germline V gene lookup returns CDR1 SQVTM and CDR2 ANQGSEA. CDR3 nucleotides: TGCAGCCCCCTGACAGATCAAGAGACCCAGTACTTC. Protein product: CSPLTDQETQYF. Variable domain in full (rest from reference TRBV29-1 and TRBJ2-5): SAVISQKPSRDICQRGTSLTIQCQVDSQVTMMFWYRQQPGQSLTLIATANQGSEATYESGFVIDKFPISRPNLTFSTLTVSNMSPEDSSIYLCSPLTDQETQYFGPGTRLLVL.

Ten or more counts support this clonotype. The chain recombines TRBV7-9 with TRBJ1-2; D is possibly TRBD1 (6 bases). Germline CDR1 reads SEHNR; CDR2 reads FQNEAQ (reference sequence). V lost 5 bases and J 2 bases, leaving 18 bases between the germline ends. CDR3 length: 16 amino acids. CDR3 in amino acids: CASSNTRPGANYGYTF. CDR3 DNA sequence: TGTGCCAGCAGCAATACCCGCCCGGGGGCAAACTATGGCTACACCTTC.

Note on this clonotype: Mismatch with germline at one junction end may stem from a read error. The DNA for the CDR3 is TGTGCCAGCAGCTTAGAAGGCAACACCGGGGAGCTGTTTTTT. Encoded protein: CASSLEGNTGELFF. V and J are TRBV5-1 and TRBJ2-2; D is unclear. From germline, CDR1 is SGHRS and CDR2 YFSETQ. The CDR3 contains 14 residues.

The chain is built from TRBV5-1 and TRBJ2-4; D is ambiguous. Trimming pared 1 base from V and 0 bases from J, leaving 11 bases between. This CDR3 region has 16 residues. Germline V CDR1 and CDR2: SGHRS, YFSETQ. The CDR3 loop reads CASSLNSNPAKNIQYF. DNA of the CDR3: TGCGCCAGCAGCTTGAACAGCAACCCAGCCAAAAACATTCAGTACTTC.

The rearrangement uses TRBV15 and TRBJ1-1; D is uncertain. The V end was cut by 7 bases, the J end by 0 bases, with 12 bases between. Germline V gene sequence: CDR1 LNHNV, CDR2 YYDKDF (reference sequence). This CDR3 is 14 amino acids long. CDR3 amino acids: CATTLALMNTEAFF. CDR3 DNA sequence: TGTGCCACCACCCTAGCGTTGATGAACACTGAAGCTTTCTTT.

The chain uses TRBV5-5 and TRBJ1-6, with no clear D. V was pared by 1 base and J by 5 bases, with 7 bases between. The length of the CDR3 is 14 residues. Germline V gene lookup returns CDR1 SGHKS and CDR2 YYEKEE (reference sequence). The CDR3 DNA reads as TGTGCCAGCAGCTTGAGCCCGGATAATTCACCCCTCCACTTT. Protein sequence: CASSLSPDNSPLHF.

This clonotype was counted at least ten times. The V gene is TRBV7-2, the J gene TRBJ2-4; D assignment may be TRBD1 or TRBD2 (5 bases each). The V gene lost 5 bases and the J gene lost 10 bases, with 21 bases spanning the gap. Germline-derived CDR1 and CDR2 are SGHTA and FQGNSA. The CDR3 is made up of 15 amino acids. This chain's CDR3 is CASSRDSGTGSIQYF. The CDR3 nucleotides read TGTGCCAGCAGCCGCGATTCCGGGACGGGCTCTATTCAGTACTTC.

The gene calls are TRBV28 and TRBJ2-6; D may be TRBD1 or TRBD2 (5 bases each). With 3 bases removed from V and 2 bases from J, the gap between germline ends came to 11 bases. The CDR3 loop spans 16 amino acids. The germline CDR1 and CDR2 sequences are MDHEN and SYDVKM. The CDR3 protein is CASSFPGGAGANVLTF. The CDR3 DNA reads TGTGCCAGCAGTTTCCCTGGGGGAGCTGGGGCCAACGTCCTGACTTTC.

The chain joins TRBV21-1 to TRBJ2-5; whether TRBD1, the table's D call, matches the DNA was not checked. TRBV21-1 is a listed pseudogene. The CDR3 contains 18 residues. CDR3 amino acids: CASSIMERGRGLRETQYF. DNA of the CDR3: TGTGCCAGCAGTATTATGGAGAGGGGGCGTGGGTTGCGAGAGACCCAGTACTTC.

The chain uses TRBV20-1 and TRBJ2-1; the D is unclear. The CDR3 totals 14 residues. Trimming removed 0 bases at V and 8 bases at J, with 14 bases between. Germline CDR1 is DFQATT and CDR2 is SNEGSKA (reference sequence). Here the CDR3 DNA reads TGCAGTGCTAGAGATGCCCGAAGTGTCGATGAGCAGTTCTTC. It specifies CSARDARSVDEQFF.

This clonotype has only a few counts. The rearrangement joins TRBV7-2 to TRBJ2-1, with a tentative D call TRBD2 (5 bases). This CDR3 is 16 amino acids long. CDR1 is SGHTA and CDR2 is FQGNSA in the germline V gene. V lost 4 bases and J 8 bases, leaving 21 bases between the germline ends. This CDR3 is CASSSPPTSFEDEQFF. Here the CDR3 DNA reads TGTGCCAGCAGCTCCCCCCCAACTAGTTTCGAGGATGAGCAGTTCTTC.

In its sample, this clonotype was seen a few times. The chain employs TRBV20-1 and TRBJ2-3; tentatively, D is TRBD1 or TRBD2 (5 bases each). Germline V gene lookup returns CDR1 DFQATT and CDR2 SNEGSKA (reference sequence). The CDR3 consists of 15 residues. Trimming left V 6 bases short and J 8 bases short, with 24 bases between. The DNA of the CDR3 is TGCAGTGCCCCACCGGACACCGGGATTGTGGGTACGCAGTATTTT. Translating it yields CSAPPDTGIVGTQYF.

This clonotype was detected a few times. The chain has TRBV4-3 and TRBJ2-7, with 7 bases lining up with TRBD1. Germline CDR1 LGHNA, CDR2 YSLEER. CDR3 length equals 13 residues. V shed 1 base, J shed 10 bases, and the junction held 7 bases outside the gene matches. CDR3 protein: CASSQAVRGSQYF. The CDR3 DNA sequence: TGCGCCAGCAGCCAAGCCGTCAGGGGGAGCCAGTACTTC.

This clonotype appeared a few times. The rearrangement joins TRBV12-3 or TRBV12-4 to TRBJ1-1; D gene ambiguous. This CDR3 has 14 amino acids. V dropped 3 bases and J dropped 1 base, with 9 bases sitting between them. CDR3 nucleotide sequence: TGTGCCAGCAGTTTTCGAGGCGAGAACACTGAAGCTTTCTTT. Translated: CASSFRGENTEAFF.

This chain links TRBV29-1 with TRBJ2-6, with D unresolved. Germline CDR1 is SQVTM and CDR2 is ANQGSEA. This CDR3 has 17 amino acids. Trimming took off 5 bases at V and 1 base at J, with 18 bases between the two ends. The CDR3 loop reads CSVSKGWTGSGANVLTF. The CDR3 nucleotides read TGCAGCGTTAGTAAAGGGTGGACGGGTTCTGGGGCCAACGTCCTGACTTTC.

The J gene is TRBJ1-1, the V gene TRBV7-3; D gene unclear. V shed 2 bases and J shed 10 bases, with 14 bases lying between them. This CDR3 region has 13 residues. Looked up from germline, CDR1 is SGHTA and CDR2 is FQGTGA. The CDR3 region has the DNA TGTGCCAGCAGCTTAGGCCAGAGTGGGGTAGCTTTCTTT. This translates into CASSLGQSGVAFF.